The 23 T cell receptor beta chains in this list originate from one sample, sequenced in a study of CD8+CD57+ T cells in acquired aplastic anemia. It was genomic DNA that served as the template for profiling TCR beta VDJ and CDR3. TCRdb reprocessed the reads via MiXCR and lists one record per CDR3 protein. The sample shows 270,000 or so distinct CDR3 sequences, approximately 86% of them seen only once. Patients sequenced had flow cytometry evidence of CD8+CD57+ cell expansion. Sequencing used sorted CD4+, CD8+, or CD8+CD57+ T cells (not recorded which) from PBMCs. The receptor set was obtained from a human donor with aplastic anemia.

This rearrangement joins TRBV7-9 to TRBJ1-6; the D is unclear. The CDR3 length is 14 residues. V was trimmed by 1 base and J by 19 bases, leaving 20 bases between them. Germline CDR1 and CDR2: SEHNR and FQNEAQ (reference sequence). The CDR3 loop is CASSLDADTQYFHF. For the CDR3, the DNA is TGTGCCAGCAGCTTAGATGCAGATACGCAGTATTTTCACTTT.

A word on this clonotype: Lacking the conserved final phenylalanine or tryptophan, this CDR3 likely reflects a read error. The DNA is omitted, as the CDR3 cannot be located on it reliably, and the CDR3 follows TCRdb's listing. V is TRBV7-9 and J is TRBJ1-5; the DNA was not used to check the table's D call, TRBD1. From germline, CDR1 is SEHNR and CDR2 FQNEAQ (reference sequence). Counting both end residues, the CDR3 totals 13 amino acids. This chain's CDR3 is CASSLVPGQLFFV.

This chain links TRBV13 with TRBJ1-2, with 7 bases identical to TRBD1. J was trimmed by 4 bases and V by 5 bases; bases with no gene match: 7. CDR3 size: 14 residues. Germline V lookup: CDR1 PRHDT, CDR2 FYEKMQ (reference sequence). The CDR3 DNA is TGTGCCAGCAGCAAACAGGGGCGGGGCTATGGCTACACCTTC. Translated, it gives CASSKQGRGYGYTF.

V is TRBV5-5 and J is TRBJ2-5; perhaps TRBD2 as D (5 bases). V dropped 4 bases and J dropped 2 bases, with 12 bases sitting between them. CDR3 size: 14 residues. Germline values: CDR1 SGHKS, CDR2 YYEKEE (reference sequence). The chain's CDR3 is CASSRRWEQETQYF. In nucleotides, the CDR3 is TGTGCCAGCAGCAGGAGGTGGGAGCAAGAGACCCAGTACTTC. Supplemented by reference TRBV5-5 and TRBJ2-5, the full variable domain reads DAGVTQSPTHLIKTRGQQVTLRCSPISGHKSVSWYQQVLGQGPQFIFQYYEKEERGRGNFPDRFSARQFPNYSSELNVNALLLGDSALYLCASSRRWEQETQYFGPGTRLLVL.

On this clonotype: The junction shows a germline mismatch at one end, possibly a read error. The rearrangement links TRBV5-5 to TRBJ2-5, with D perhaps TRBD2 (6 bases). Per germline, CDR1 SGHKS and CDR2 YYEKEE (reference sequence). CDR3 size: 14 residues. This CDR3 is CATSWDWGQETQYF. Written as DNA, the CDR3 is TGTGCCACCAGCTGGGACTGGGGCCAAGAGACCCAGTACTTC.

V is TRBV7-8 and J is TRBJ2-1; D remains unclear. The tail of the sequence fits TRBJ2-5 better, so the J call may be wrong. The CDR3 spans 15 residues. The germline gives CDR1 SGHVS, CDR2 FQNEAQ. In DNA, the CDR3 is TGTGCCAGCAGCTTAGAGGGAAGCCGCGATAAGCACCAGTACTTC. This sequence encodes CASSLEGSRDKHQYF.

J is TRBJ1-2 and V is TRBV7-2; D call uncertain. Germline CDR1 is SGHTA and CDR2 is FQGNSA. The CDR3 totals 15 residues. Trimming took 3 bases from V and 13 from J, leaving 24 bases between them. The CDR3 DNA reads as TGTGCCAGCAGCTTGGCTAGCGCAACGAGCAGTTCTTCCACCTTC. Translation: CASSLASATSSSSTF.

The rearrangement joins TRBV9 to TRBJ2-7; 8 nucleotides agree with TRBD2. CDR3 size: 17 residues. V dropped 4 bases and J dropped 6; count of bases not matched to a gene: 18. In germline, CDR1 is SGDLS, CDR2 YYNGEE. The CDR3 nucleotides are TGTGCCAGCAGCCCCGGGGCCCCGGGGGGGAAGGACGGCGAGCAGTACTTC. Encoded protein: CASSPGAPGGKDGEQYF. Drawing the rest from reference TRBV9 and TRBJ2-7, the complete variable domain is DSGVTQTPKHLITATGQRVTLRCSPRSGDLSVYWYQQSLDQGLQFLIQYYNGEERAKGNILERFSAQQFPDLHSELNLSSLELGDSALYFCASSPGAPGGKDGEQYFGPGTRLTVT.

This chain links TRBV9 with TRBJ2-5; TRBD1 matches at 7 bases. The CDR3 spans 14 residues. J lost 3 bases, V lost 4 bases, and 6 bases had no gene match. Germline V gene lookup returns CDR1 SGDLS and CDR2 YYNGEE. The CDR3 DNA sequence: TGTGCCAGCAGCCAACAGGGGAAAAAAGAGACCCAGTACTTC. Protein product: CASSQQGKKETQYF.

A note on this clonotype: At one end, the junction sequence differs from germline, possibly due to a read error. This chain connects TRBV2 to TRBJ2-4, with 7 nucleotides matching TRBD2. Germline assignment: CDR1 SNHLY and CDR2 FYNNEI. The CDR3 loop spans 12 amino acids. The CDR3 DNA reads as TGTGCCAGCGGTGGAGCGGGGAACCATCAGCAGTTC. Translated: CASGGAGNHQQF.

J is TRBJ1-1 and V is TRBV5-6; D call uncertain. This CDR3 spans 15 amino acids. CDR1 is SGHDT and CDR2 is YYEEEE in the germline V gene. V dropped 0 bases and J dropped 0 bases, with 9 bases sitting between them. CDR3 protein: CASSLERSVNTEAFF. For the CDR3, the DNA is TGTGCCAGCAGCTTGGAGAGGAGCGTGAACACTGAAGCTTTCTTT.

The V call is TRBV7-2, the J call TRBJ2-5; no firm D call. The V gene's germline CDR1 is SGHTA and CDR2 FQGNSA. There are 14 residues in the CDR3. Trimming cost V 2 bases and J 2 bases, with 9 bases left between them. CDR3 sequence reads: CASSLTSGQETQYF. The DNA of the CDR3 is TGTGCCAGCAGCTTAACGTCCGGACAAGAGACCCAGTACTTC. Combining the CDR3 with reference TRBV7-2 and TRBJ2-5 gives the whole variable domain GAGVSQSPSNKVTEKGKDVELRCDPISGHTALYWYRQSLGQGLEFLIYFQGNSAPDKSGLPSDRFSAERTGGSVSTLTIQRTQQEDSAVYLCASSLTSGQETQYFGPGTRLLVL.

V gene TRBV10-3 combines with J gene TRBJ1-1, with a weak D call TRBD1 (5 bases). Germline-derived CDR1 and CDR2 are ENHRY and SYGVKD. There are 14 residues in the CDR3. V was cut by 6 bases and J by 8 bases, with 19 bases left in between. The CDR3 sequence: CAIRTVTAHDEAFF. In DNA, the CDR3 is TGTGCCATCAGAACGGTGACAGCTCACGACGAAGCTTTCTTT.

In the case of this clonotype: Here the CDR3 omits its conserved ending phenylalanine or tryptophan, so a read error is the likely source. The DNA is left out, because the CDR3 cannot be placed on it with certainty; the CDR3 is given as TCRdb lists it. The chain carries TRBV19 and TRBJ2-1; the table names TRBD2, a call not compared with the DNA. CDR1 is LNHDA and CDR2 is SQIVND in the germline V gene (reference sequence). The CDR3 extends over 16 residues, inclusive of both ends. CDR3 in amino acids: CASSISSGTYNEQLFV.

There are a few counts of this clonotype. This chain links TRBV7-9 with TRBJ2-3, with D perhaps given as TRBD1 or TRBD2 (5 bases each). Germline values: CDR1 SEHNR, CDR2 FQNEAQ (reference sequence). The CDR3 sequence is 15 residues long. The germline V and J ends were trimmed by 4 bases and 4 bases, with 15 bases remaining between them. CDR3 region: CASSSGPGDSDTQYF. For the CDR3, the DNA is TGTGCCAGCAGCTCGGGACCTGGTGACTCAGATACGCAGTATTTT.

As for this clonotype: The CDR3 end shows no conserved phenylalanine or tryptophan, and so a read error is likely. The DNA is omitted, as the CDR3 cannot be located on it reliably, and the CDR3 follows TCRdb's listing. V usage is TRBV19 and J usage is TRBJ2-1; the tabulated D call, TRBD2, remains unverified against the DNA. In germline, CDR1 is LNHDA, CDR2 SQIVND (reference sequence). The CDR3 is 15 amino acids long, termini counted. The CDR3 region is CASSITSGATKQHFV.

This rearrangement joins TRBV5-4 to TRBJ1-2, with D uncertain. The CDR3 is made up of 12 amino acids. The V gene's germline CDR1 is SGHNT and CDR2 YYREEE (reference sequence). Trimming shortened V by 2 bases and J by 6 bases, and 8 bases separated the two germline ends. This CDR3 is CASSFTSDGYTF. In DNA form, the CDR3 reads TGTGCCAGCAGCTTTACTAGCGATGGCTACACCTTC.

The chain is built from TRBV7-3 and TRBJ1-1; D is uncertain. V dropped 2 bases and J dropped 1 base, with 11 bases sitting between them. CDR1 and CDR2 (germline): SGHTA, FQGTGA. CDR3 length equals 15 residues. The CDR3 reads CASSLEATRNTEAFF. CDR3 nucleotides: TGTGCCAGCAGCTTAGAAGCGACAAGGAACACTGAAGCTTTCTTT.

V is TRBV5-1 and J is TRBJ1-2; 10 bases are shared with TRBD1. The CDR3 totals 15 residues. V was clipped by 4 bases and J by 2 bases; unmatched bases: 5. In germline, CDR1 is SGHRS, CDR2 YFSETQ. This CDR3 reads CASSETGGWNYGYTF. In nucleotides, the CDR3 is TGCGCCAGCAGCGAGACAGGGGGCTGGAACTATGGCTACACCTTC.

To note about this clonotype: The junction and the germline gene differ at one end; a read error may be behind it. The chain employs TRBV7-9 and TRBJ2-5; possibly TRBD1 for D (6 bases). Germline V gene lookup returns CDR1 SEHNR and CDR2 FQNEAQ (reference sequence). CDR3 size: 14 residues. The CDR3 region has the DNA TGTGCCAGCAGCTTTGAAAGAGAGCAGGGGACCCATGACTTC. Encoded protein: CASSFEREQGTHDF.

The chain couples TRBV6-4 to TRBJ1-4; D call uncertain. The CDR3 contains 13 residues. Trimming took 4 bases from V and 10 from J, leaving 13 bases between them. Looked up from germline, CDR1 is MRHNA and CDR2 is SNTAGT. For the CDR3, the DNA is TGTGCCAGCAGTGGCGGGAGACGGGGAAAACTGTTTTTT. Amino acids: CASSGGRRGKLFF.

The CDR3 region has the DNA TGTGCCAGCAGCTTTCCTCGCGCCAGGACAGCCCTTTCCTACGAGCAGTACGTC. Translated: CASSFPRARTALSYEQYV. This sequence joins TRBV11-2 and TRBJ2-7; D may be TRBD1 (6 bases). CDR3 length equals 18 residues. V was cut by 3 bases and J by 1 base, with 22 bases left in between. The germline CDR1 and CDR2 sequences are SGHAT and FQNNGV.

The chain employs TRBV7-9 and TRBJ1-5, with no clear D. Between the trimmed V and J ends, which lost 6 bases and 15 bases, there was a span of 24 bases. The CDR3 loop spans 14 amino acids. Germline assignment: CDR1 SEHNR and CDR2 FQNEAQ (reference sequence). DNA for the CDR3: TGTGCCAGCAGTGTGTCGTATAGCGATCAGCCTCCGCATTTT. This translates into CASSVSYSDQPPHF.